These 12 T cell receptor beta chains originate from one sample sequenced in a study of blood T cell repertoires in COVID-19. Libraries were prepared by immunoSEQ multiplex PCR; TCRdb keeps only in-frame clonotypes and omits some of them. There are around 300,000 clones in the sample; more than 75% occur only once, and 2% to 2.5% lies in the top ten. The material sequenced was PBMCs or T cells enriched from blood (not recorded which). The receptor source for this set is a woman aged 55 to 70 in a cohort exposed to, infected with or recovered from COVID-19 (not recorded which).

This clone showed up just a few times. The chain combines TRBV5-1 with TRBJ2-5, with 9 bases identical to TRBD1. The CDR3 runs 16 residues. CDR1 is SGHRS and CDR2 is YFSETQ in the germline V gene. Trimming at V came to 8 bases and at J to 5 bases, leaving 16 bases not matched to a gene. The CDR3: CASSRVSTGGWETQYF. DNA for the CDR3: TGCGCCAGTAGTCGTGTGTCCACAGGGGGCTGGGAGACCCAGTACTTC.

The chain combines TRBV13 with TRBJ2-1; the D is unclear. Trimming removed 5 bases at V and 10 bases at J, with 9 bases between. Per germline, CDR1 PRHDT and CDR2 FYEKMQ (reference sequence). CDR3 size: 11 residues. The CDR3 nucleotides read TGTGCCAGCAGCCTCGAGAGGGAGCAGTTCTTC. Translated, it gives CASSLEREQFF.

The chain has TRBV4-1 and TRBJ2-1, with 7 nucleotides matching TRBD2. CDR1 and CDR2 from the germline V gene are MGHRA and YSYEKL. The CDR3 runs 16 residues. With V trimmed by 0 bases and J by 6 bases, 8 bases remained unmatched. The CDR3 protein is CASSQDPSASGNEQFF. The DNA for the CDR3 is TGCGCCAGCAGCCAAGACCCCTCGGCTAGCGGCAATGAGCAGTTCTTC.

The chain employs TRBV27 and TRBJ2-6, with 7 positions matching TRBD2. CDR3 size: 21 residues. V lost 4 bases, J lost 0 bases, and 18 bases stayed unmatched. Germline CDR1 and CDR2: MNHEY and SMNVEV (reference sequence). In nucleotides, the CDR3 is TGTGCCAGCAGTTCTCCCCGTCTAGCGGCAACCGCGGGCTCTGGGGCCAACGTCCTGACTTTC. Translation gives CASSSPRLAATAGSGANVLTF.

This rearrangement joins TRBV28 to TRBJ2-1, with 10 bases aligning to TRBD1. The germline CDR1 and CDR2 sequences are MDHEN and SYDVKM. CDR3 size: 15 residues. V trimming: 4 bases; J trimming: 8 bases; junction bases outside the gene matches: 8. The CDR3 coding sequence is TGTGCCAGCAGTTCTCCGGGACAGGGGTCCCATGAGCAGTTCTTC. It yields the protein CASSSPGQGSHEQFF. The entire variable domain, with the rest obtained from reference TRBV28 and TRBJ2-1, is as follows: DVKVTQSSRYLVKRTGEKVFLECVQDMDHENMFWYRQDPGLGLRLIYFSYDVKMKEKGDIPEGYSVSREKKERFSLILESASTNQTSMYLCASSSPGQGSHEQFFGPGTRLTVL.

This clone was observed once. The V call is TRBV7-2, the J call TRBJ1-5, with no clear D. Deletions cut 0 bases from V and 4 bases from J, with 10 bases between. Per the germline V gene, CDR1 is SGHTA and CDR2 is FQGNSA. CDR3 length: 15 residues. In DNA, the CDR3 is TGTGCCAGCAGCTTAGCATCGACGGGGAATCAGCCCCAGCATTTT. This codes for CASSLASTGNQPQHF.

As concerns this clone: Other DNA variants within this sample encode the same CDR3. The chain joins TRBV24-1 to TRBJ2-6, with TRBD1 identical over 7 bases. Germline V gene data show CDR1 as KGHDR and CDR2 as SFDVKD. The CDR3 runs to 16 residues. The trim removed 4 bases at V and 1 base at J, leaving 3 bases unmatched. For the CDR3, the DNA is TGTGCCACCAGTGACCCAGGGGGATCTGGGGCCAACGTCCTGACTTTC. Its protein is CATSDPGGSGANVLTF.

The genes are TRBV6-1 and TRBJ2-3; the D gene is possibly TRBD1 (5 bases). The ends were cut back, 3 bases at V and 4 bases at J, with 14 bases in the middle. This CDR3 is built from 15 residues. Germline V gene data show CDR1 as MNHNS and CDR2 as SASEGT. CDR3: CASSERQTGADTQYF. CDR3 coding DNA: TGTGCCAGCAGTGAGAGGCAAACAGGCGCAGATACGCAGTATTTT.

This rearrangement joins TRBV19 to TRBJ2-1; D remains ambiguous. In germline, CDR1 is LNHDA, CDR2 SQIVND (reference sequence). The CDR3 spans 14 residues. V shed 3 bases and J shed 4 bases, with 10 bases lying between them. This CDR3 reads CASSIPGGYNEQFF. The CDR3 nucleotides are TGTGCCAGTAGTATCCCTGGCGGTTACAATGAGCAGTTCTTC.

The V and J genes are TRBV5-1 and TRBJ1-6; 12 nucleotides agree with TRBD1. V shed 4 bases and J 9 bases; nucleotides not matched to a gene: 5. The CDR3 length is 15 residues. Germline V gene sequence: CDR1 SGHRS, CDR2 YFSETQ. CDR3 protein: CASSEGQGASSPLHF. The CDR3 region has the DNA TGCGCCAGCAGCGAGGGACAGGGGGCGAGTTCACCCCTCCACTTT. The variable domain in full, completed from reference TRBV5-1 and TRBJ1-6, reads KAGVTQTPRYLIKTRGQQVTLSCSPISGHRSVSWYQQTPGQGLQFLFEYFSETQRNKGNFPGRFSGRQFSNSRSEMNVSTLELGDSALYLCASSEGQGASSPLHFGNGTRLTVT.

V usage is TRBV29-1 and J usage is TRBJ1-5; D unresolved. This CDR3 comprises 14 residues. Deletions cut 5 bases from V and 4 bases from J, with 15 bases between. CDR1 SQVTM and CDR2 ANQGSEA come from the germline V gene. The CDR3 DNA sequence: TGCAGCGTTCATTCAGGTCAGGCTAATCAGCCCCAGCATTTT. Protein: CSVHSGQANQPQHF.

V is TRBV24-1 and J is TRBJ2-1, with 7 bases that match TRBD2. The CDR3 has 16 residues. CDR1 is KGHDR, CDR2 SFDVKD, per germline. The ends lost 0 bases at V and 8 bases at J; junction bases unmatched: 9. Here the CDR3 DNA reads TGTGCCACCAGTGATTTGGGGGGAGGGTCGCTATATGAGCAGTTCTTC. Translating gives CATSDLGGGSLYEQFF.